This TCR beta chain was sequenced during a study of OX40 agonist ivuxolimab in advanced cancers. Study outcomes and limitations: Clonal expansion was seen in CD4+ and CD8+ blood T cells by week 6 at 0.1 to 3.0 mg/kg. Patients with a partial response at 0.1-3.0 mg/kg had among the lowest clonal expansion.

The count of this clone is one. As yet, its antigen is unknown. Trimming took 0 bases from V and 7 from J, leaving 3 bases between them. The CDR3 sequence is 11 residues long. CDR1 is MGHRA, CDR2 YSYEKL, per germline. Method: immunoSEQ multiplex PCR; TCRdb's copy keeps in-frame clones and lacks some. Among about 60,000 clones listed, around 86% were seen once. The chain combines TRBV4-1 with TRBJ1-1; D is unresolved. The sequenced sample was CD4+ or CD8+ T cells sorted from blood, obtained in a trial of the OX40 agonist ivuxolimab. This clonotype was sampled from an adult with an advanced solid tumor such as melanoma, head and neck, liver or kidney cancer. In nucleotides, the CDR3 is TGCGCCAGCAGCCAAGAGGGTGAAGCTTTCTTT. Protein product: CASSQEGEAFF.